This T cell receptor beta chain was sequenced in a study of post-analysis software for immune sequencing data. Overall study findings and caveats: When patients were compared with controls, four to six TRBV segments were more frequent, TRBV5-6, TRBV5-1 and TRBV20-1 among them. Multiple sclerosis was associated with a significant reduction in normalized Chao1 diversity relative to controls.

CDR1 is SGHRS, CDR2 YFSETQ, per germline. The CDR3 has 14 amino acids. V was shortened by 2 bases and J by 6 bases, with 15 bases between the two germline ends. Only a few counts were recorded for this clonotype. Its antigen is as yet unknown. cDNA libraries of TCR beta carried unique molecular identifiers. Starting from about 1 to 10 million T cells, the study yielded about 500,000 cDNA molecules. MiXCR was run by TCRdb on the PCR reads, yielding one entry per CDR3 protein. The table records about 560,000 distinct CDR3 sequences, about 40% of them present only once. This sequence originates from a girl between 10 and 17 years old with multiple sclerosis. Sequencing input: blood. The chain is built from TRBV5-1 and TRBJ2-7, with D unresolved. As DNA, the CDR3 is TGCGCCAGCAGCTTCCGCGACTTAGCTCCCGAGCAGTACTTC. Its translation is CASSFRDLAPEQYF.